This entry describes one TCR beta chain. The antigen is unknown. The sample belongs to a study of post-analysis software for immune sequencing data. General study results and limits: A few TRBV segments, TRBV5-6, TRBV5-1 and TRBV20-1 among them, were found more frequent in patients than controls. By F measure, samples from a shared preparation batch strongly co-clustered.

Germline V lookup: CDR1 MNHNS, CDR2 SASEGT. Trimming removed 5 bases at V and 4 bases at J, with 15 bases between. The CDR3 loop spans 15 amino acids. The authors incorporated unique molecular identifiers into the TCR beta cDNA libraries. TCRdb ran MiXCR on the PCR reads and lists one entry per CDR3 protein. The sample has roughly 600,000 distinct CDR3 sequences; roughly 45% are singletons. The rearrangement links TRBV6-1 to TRBJ2-1; D uncertain. What was sequenced was blood. This sequence was found in a girl aged 5-17 years with multiple sclerosis. The CDR3 loop reads CASSSSTPRYNEQFF. Here the CDR3 DNA reads TGTGCCAGCAGTTCCAGCACCCCACGGTACAATGAGCAGTTCTTC.